This T cell receptor (beta chain) was identified during a study of blood T cell repertoires in COVID-19. On the study more broadly: PBMCs, B-cell-depleted T cells, or T cells provided the cDNA or gDNA that made up the material.

The CDR3 spans 13 residues. Trimming removed 2 bases from V and 4 bases from J; junction bases left unmatched: 4. Germline CDR1 GTSNPN, CDR2 SVGIG (reference sequence). The repertoire was sequenced with immunoSEQ multiplex PCR; TCRdb's copy has only in-frame clones and lacks some. The sample yields approximately 350,000 clones, more than 70% seen once. Sequencing input: peripheral blood. This sequence joins TRBV30 and TRBJ2-5; 7 bases are a match to TRBD1. This receptor was taken from a man younger than 40 with active or convalescent COVID-19. The CDR3 loop is CAWSQGVGETQYF. The CDR3 coding sequence is TGTGCCTGGAGTCAGGGGGTGGGAGAGACCCAGTACTTC.